Below are 12 T cell receptor beta chains sequenced from a single sample in a study of blood T cell repertoires in COVID-19. Assay: immunoSEQ multiplex PCR; the TCRdb copy retains only in-frame clones and omits some. The profile shows about 96,000 clones, approximately 84% of them singletons. Sequenced material: peripheral blood. These receptors were collected from a woman aged 55 to 70 with acute or convalescent COVID-19.

This clone was found a few times. The sample carries other DNA sequences with the same CDR3. V is TRBV30 and J is TRBJ2-3; 9 positions agree with TRBD1. The CDR3 spans 14 residues. CDR1 is GTSNPN and CDR2 is SVGIG in the germline V gene (reference sequence). V dropped 2 bases and J dropped 1; count of bases not matched to a gene: 1. This CDR3 is CAWSRTGGTDTQYF. For the CDR3, the DNA is TGTGCCTGGAGTCGGACAGGGGGCACAGATACGCAGTATTTT.

As concerns this clone: Compared with germline, one end of the junction differs, possibly owing to a read error. V is TRBV11-2 and J is TRBJ1-1; D unclear. The CDR3 totals 12 residues. Germline-derived CDR1 and CDR2 are SGHAT and FQNNGV. In DNA, the CDR3 is TGTGCCAGCAGCTTAATGGTGGGAGAGGAGGTTTTT. Protein sequence: CASSLMVGEEVF.

V usage is TRBV28 and J usage is TRBJ1-2, with D possibly matching TRBD1 (6 bases). Germline loops: CDR1 MDHEN, CDR2 SYDVKM. The CDR3 length is 16 residues. Trimming pared 2 bases from V and 2 bases from J, leaving 15 bases between. The CDR3 reads CASSLGQGSVNYGYTF. In DNA form, the CDR3 reads TGTGCCAGCAGTTTAGGCCAGGGGAGTGTAAACTATGGCTACACCTTC.

This chain connects TRBV4-3 to TRBJ2-3, with TRBD2 matching over 7 bases. V lost 1 base, J lost 0 bases, and 1 base stayed unmatched. The CDR3 totals 15 residues. Per the germline V gene, CDR1 is LGHNA and CDR2 is YSLEER. CDR3 sequence reads: CASSQGGGSTDTQYF. CDR3 coding DNA: TGCGCCAGCAGCCAAGGGGGGGGGAGCACAGATACGCAGTATTTT.

The rearrangement links TRBV5-1 to TRBJ1-4; 9 bases agree with TRBD1. Germline V gene data show CDR1 as SGHRS and CDR2 as YFSETQ. J was trimmed by 8 bases and V by 4 bases; bases with no gene match: 3. This CDR3 contains 13 residues. In DNA, the CDR3 is TGCGCCAGCAGCAGTGGACAGGGGGAAAAACTGTTTTTT. Its protein product is CASSSGQGEKLFF.

The CDR3 here is CASSSGGRGHEQYF. CDR3 DNA sequence: TGTGCCAGCAGCTCGGGGGGAAGGGGCCACGAGCAGTACTTC. This chain joins TRBV6-5 and TRBJ2-7; 7 nucleotides match TRBD2. The ends lost 6 bases at V and 5 bases at J; junction bases unmatched: 10. This CDR3 is built from 14 residues. Germline-derived CDR1 and CDR2 are MNHEY and SVGAGI.

In its sample, this clone was seen once. The V call is TRBV12-3 or TRBV12-4, the J call TRBJ2-5, with D unclear. The ends were cut back, 3 bases at V and 3 bases at J, with 8 bases in the middle. The CDR3 extends over 13 amino acids. This CDR3 reads CASSLRSKETQYF. The CDR3 region has the DNA TGTGCCAGCAGTTTGAGGAGCAAAGAGACCCAGTACTTC.

This chain uses TRBV6-6 with TRBJ1-1; D perhaps matches TRBD1 (6 bases). This CDR3 is built from 15 residues. Trimming took off 7 bases at V and 1 base at J, with 16 bases between the two ends. Per germline, CDR1 MNHNY and CDR2 SVGAGI (reference sequence). The CDR3 sequence is CASKHTGTQNTEAFF. For the CDR3, the DNA is TGTGCCAGCAAACACACCGGGACACAGAACACTGAAGCTTTCTTT.

The chain recombines TRBV2 with TRBJ1-5, with TRBD1 as a possible D gene (5 bases). V lost 4 bases and J 3 bases, leaving 13 bases between the germline ends. CDR1 and CDR2 from the germline V gene are SNHLY and FYNNEI. The length of the CDR3 is 15 residues. The CDR3 DNA sequence: TGTGCCAGCAGTGTTACGGCGACAGACAATCAGCCCCAGCATTTT. It codes for CASSVTATDNQPQHF.

This clone appeared once. The junction shows a germline mismatch at one end, possibly a read error. This chain joins TRBV7-8 and TRBJ2-5; 10 bases are shared with TRBD1. CDR1 SGHVS and CDR2 FQNEAQ come from the germline V gene. This CDR3 has 14 amino acids. The CDR3 sequence is CASSTGQGEEAQYF. The CDR3, as DNA: TGTGCCAGCAGCACCGGACAGGGGGAAGAGGCCCAGTACTTC. Complete variable domain (other parts from reference TRBV7-8 and TRBJ2-5): GAGVSQSPRYKVAKRGQDVALRCDPISGHVSLFWYQQALGQGPEFLTYFQNEAQLDKSGLPSDRFFAERPEGSVSTLKIQRTQQEDSAVYLCASSTGQGEEAQYFGPGTRLLVL.

The chain combines TRBV4-2 with TRBJ1-1; possibly TRBD1 for D (5 bases). The CDR3 sequence is 14 residues long. Germline V gives CDR1 LGHNA, CDR2 YNFKEQ. The V and J ends lost 2 bases and 4 bases respectively, with 11 bases between them. The CDR3 bases are TGTGCCAGCAGCCAAACCACCCAGGGCACTGAAGCTTTCTTT. Protein product: CASSQTTQGTEAFF.

CDR3 amino acids: CASSPGAGGRDSPLHF. CDR3 nucleotide sequence: TGTGCCAGCAGTCCGGGGGCTGGGGGGAGGGATTCACCCCTCCACTTT. The chain links TRBV28 to TRBJ1-6, with D perhaps TRBD1 (6 bases). This CDR3 comprises 16 residues. Trimming pared 5 bases from V and 8 bases from J, leaving 19 bases between. Per the germline V gene, CDR1 is MDHEN and CDR2 is SYDVKM.